The 14 T cell receptor beta chains listed next were all sequenced from one sample in a study of PD-1 blockade in classical Hodgkin lymphoma. Each patient experienced a relapse that followed autologous stem cell transplantation, and brentuximab vedotin exposure varied. Assay: immunoSEQ multiplex PCR; the TCRdb copy retains only in-frame clones and omits some. The sample includes around 41,000 clones, about 82% of them seen just once. Sample: peripheral blood mononuclear cells (PBMCs), taken at baseline. The receptors shown here come from a human donor with classical Hodgkin lymphoma.

The rearrangement joins TRBV7-9 to TRBJ1-3; unclear D gene. The CDR3 spans 14 residues. Trimming removed 1 base from V and 2 bases from J, with 6 bases in between. The germline V gene encodes CDR1 SEHNR and CDR2 FQNEAQ (reference sequence). DNA of the CDR3: TGTGCCAGCAGCTTAGGGGGTACTGGAAACACCATATATTTT. Protein: CASSLGGTGNTIYF.

J is TRBJ1-5 and V is TRBV7-8; 8 bases map to TRBD1. The CDR3 extends over 16 amino acids. J was trimmed by 2 bases and V by 5 bases; bases with no gene match: 8. Germline values: CDR1 SGHVS, CDR2 FQNEAQ. The CDR3 nucleotides read TGTGCCAGCAGCCTAACCGGACAGGGAGGCAATCAGCCCCAGCATTTT. Protein: CASSLTGQGGNQPQHF.

The rearrangement uses TRBV10-3 and TRBJ2-7; 9 nucleotides match TRBD1. V shed 6 bases and J 2 bases; nucleotides not matched to a gene: 8. Looked up from germline, CDR1 is ENHRY and CDR2 is SYGVKD. This CDR3 has 15 residues. CDR3 DNA: TGTGCCATCAGGACAGGGGGTCGGCCCCCCTACGAGCAGTACTTC. This gives the protein CAIRTGGRPPYEQYF.

The chain couples TRBV5-1 to TRBJ2-1, with 7 bases identical to TRBD2. This CDR3 has 16 amino acids. From germline, CDR1 is SGHRS and CDR2 YFSETQ. Trimming took 0 bases from V and 5 from J; bases not matched to a gene: 8. CDR3 coding DNA: TGCGCCAGCAGCTTGGCCACCGGGACTAAAAACAATGAGCAGTTCTTC. Amino acid sequence: CASSLATGTKNNEQFF.

V usage is TRBV9 and J usage is TRBJ2-3; D is tentatively TRBD1 or TRBD2 (5 bases each). Germline CDR1 and CDR2: SGDLS and YYNGEE. CDR3 length: 16 amino acids. The V end lost 0 bases, the J end lost 2 bases, and 13 bases lay between the germline ends. The CDR3, as DNA: TGTGCCAGCAGCGTAGAGGGAACGGGGCTCACAGATACGCAGTATTTT. Its translation: CASSVEGTGLTDTQYF.

This chain's CDR3 is CASSTGGRDIQYF. DNA of the CDR3: TGTGCCAGCTCTACAGGGGGCCGGGACATTCAGTACTTC. The chain combines TRBV18 with TRBJ2-4, with 9 bases lining up with TRBD1. J was trimmed by 8 bases and V by 6 bases; bases with no gene match: 5. Germline CDR1 KGHSH, CDR2 LQKENI. The CDR3 runs 13 residues.

The V call is TRBV6-5, the J call TRBJ2-5, with a weak D call TRBD1 (6 bases). V was clipped by 8 bases and J by 4 bases, with 11 bases between them. CDR1 is MNHEY, CDR2 SVGAGI, per germline. The CDR3 contains 12 residues. The CDR3 sequence is CASGTPGETQYF. In DNA, the CDR3 is TGTGCCAGCGGGACACCGGGAGAGACCCAGTACTTC.

V usage is TRBV7-2 and J usage is TRBJ2-7; D possibly corresponds to TRBD2 (6 bases). Germline values: CDR1 SGHTA, CDR2 FQGNSA. V lost 1 base and J lost 9, with 19 bases in between. This CDR3 comprises 15 residues. CDR3 sequence reads: CASSLGRGPWHGQYF. As DNA, the CDR3 is TGTGCCAGCAGCTTAGGGAGGGGACCATGGCACGGGCAGTACTTC.

This clone was recorded a few times. This chain links TRBV18 with TRBJ2-3; D not resolved. Per the germline V gene, CDR1 is KGHSH and CDR2 is LQKENI. The CDR3 length is 12 residues. With 3 bases removed from V and 4 bases from J, the gap between germline ends came to 5 bases. DNA of the CDR3: TGTGCCAGCTCACCGGTGCCAGATACGCAGTATTTT. It yields the protein CASSPVPDTQYF.

This clone was counted between two and nine times. The genes are TRBV5-6 and TRBJ2-7, with 9 bases matching TRBD1. The ends lost 1 base at V and 6 bases at J; junction bases unmatched: 5. Germline V gene lookup returns CDR1 SGHDT and CDR2 YYEEEE. The CDR3 is 14 residues long. DNA for the CDR3: TGTGCCAGCAGCTTGAGGTGGACAGGGGTCGAGCAGTACTTC. It encodes CASSLRWTGVEQYF.

The chain joins TRBV2 to TRBJ2-5; 7 nucleotides align to TRBD2. The V and J ends lost 7 bases and 2 bases, in that order; junction bases with no gene match: 1. The CDR3 covers 12 residues. Germline V gives CDR1 SNHLY, CDR2 FYNNEI. CDR3 residues: CASTREQETQYF. CDR3 nucleotides: TGTGCCAGCACGCGGGAGCAAGAGACCCAGTACTTC. The whole variable domain, filled in from reference TRBV2 and TRBJ2-5, reads EPEVTQTPSHQVTQMGQEVILRCVPISNHLYFYWYRQILGQKVEFLVSFYNNEISEKSEIFDDQFSVERPDGSNFTLKIRSTKLEDSAMYFCASTREQETQYFGPGTRLLVL.

The chain couples TRBV18 to TRBJ1-6; no clear D. Trimming left V 1 base short and J 6 bases short, with 10 bases between. The CDR3 runs 15 residues. The germline V gene has CDR1 KGHSH and CDR2 LQKENI. The CDR3 DNA is TGTGCCAGCTCACCACTTGCGGGGTTTAATTCACCCCTCCACTTT. Residues: CASSPLAGFNSPLHF. Complete variable domain (other parts from reference TRBV18 and TRBJ1-6): NAGVMQNPRHLVRRRGQEARLRCSPMKGHSHVYWYRQLPEEGLKFMVYLQKENIIDESGMPKERFSAEFPKEGPSILRIQQVVRGDSAAYFCASSPLAGFNSPLHFGNGTRLTVT.

This chain uses TRBV4-3 with TRBJ2-5; TRBD1 might be the D (6 bases). V shed 5 bases and J shed 1 base, with 8 bases lying between them. Germline CDR1 LGHNA, CDR2 YSLEER. The CDR3 is made up of 13 amino acids. CDR3 protein: CASSDRLQETQYF. The CDR3 coding sequence is TGCGCCAGCAGCGACAGGCTCCAAGAGACCCAGTACTTC.

The chain employs TRBV19 and TRBJ2-3; D not certain. CDR3 length: 14 amino acids. Germline assignment: CDR1 LNHDA and CDR2 SQIVND (reference sequence). The V end lost 2 bases, the J end lost 2 bases, and 8 bases lay between the germline ends. The CDR3 region is CASSINRNTDTQYF. CDR3 DNA: TGTGCCAGTAGTATAAACAGAAACACAGATACGCAGTATTTT. Full variable domain (missing parts from reference TRBV19 and TRBJ2-3): DGGITQSPKYLFRKEGQNVTLSCEQNLNHDAMYWYRQDPGQGLRLIYYSQIVNDFQKGDIAEGYSVSREKKESFPLTVTSAQKNPTAFYLCASSINRNTDTQYFGPGTRLTVL.